This T cell receptor (beta chain) was captured in a study of low-dose radiotherapy and immunotherapy resistance in tumors. Overall study context: Each two-week cycle included intravenous cyclophosphamide 200 mg/m2, given one day before radiation and immunotherapy.

Stated time point: after trial treatment. Treatment in this sample: LDRT plus nivolumab, ipilimumab, low-dose cyclophosphamide and aspirin (RACIN trial). With TRAV- and TRBV-specific primers, first-strand cDNA was made, covering the alpha and beta chains. A roughly 22-cycle PCR with a constant-region primer and V-primer adapter amplified TCRs. In TCRdb, the reads were re-called with MiXCR into one record per CDR3 protein. This table holds under 90,000 distinct CDR3 sequences, about a sixth found once. The table lists this clonotype with many counts. V was shortened by 5 bases and J by 0 bases, with 23 bases between the two germline ends. The V gene's germline CDR1 is DFQATT and CDR2 SNEGSKA (reference sequence). This CDR3 is built from 17 residues.

The TCR comes from a male donor with prostate cancer. The chain is built from TRBV20-1 and TRBJ2-7, with unresolved D. Sequenced material: PBMCs, taken after low-dose radiotherapy plus immunotherapy. CDR3 sequence: CSAPLWAASDSSYEQYF. The CDR3 DNA follows: TGCAGTGCTCCTCTGTGGGCGGCATCTGATAGCTCCTACGAGCAGTACTTC.